The 2 T cell receptor beta chains presented below share a single source sample, sequenced in a study of blood T cell repertoires in COVID-19. Profiling relied on immunoSEQ multiplex PCR, and the TCRdb table lists in-frame clones only, not all of them. The table lists about 160,000 clones, 65% to 85% of them singletons. Sequencing was performed on peripheral blood. The receptor set was obtained from a woman older than 75 with acute or convalescent COVID-19.

This clone was detected once. The chain couples TRBV9 to TRBJ2-1, with TRBD2 matching 7 bases. The germline gives CDR1 SGDLS, CDR2 YYNGEE. The CDR3 runs to 14 residues. The junction had 11 bases not matched to a gene; V was cut back by 6 bases and J by 8 bases. The CDR3 DNA is TGTGCCAGCAACAAGGGGAGGGGCATCGATGAGCAGTTCTTC. Translated: CASNKGRGIDEQFF.

The chain recombines TRBV6-5 with TRBJ1-2; D is perhaps TRBD1 (6 bases). Germline V CDR1 and CDR2: MNHEY, SVGAGI. Trimming removed 4 bases from V and 4 bases from J, with 10 bases in between. There are 13 residues in the CDR3. CDR3 DNA sequence: TGTGCCAGCAGTTCCAGGGACATCTATGGCTACACCTTC. Encoded protein: CASSSRDIYGYTF.